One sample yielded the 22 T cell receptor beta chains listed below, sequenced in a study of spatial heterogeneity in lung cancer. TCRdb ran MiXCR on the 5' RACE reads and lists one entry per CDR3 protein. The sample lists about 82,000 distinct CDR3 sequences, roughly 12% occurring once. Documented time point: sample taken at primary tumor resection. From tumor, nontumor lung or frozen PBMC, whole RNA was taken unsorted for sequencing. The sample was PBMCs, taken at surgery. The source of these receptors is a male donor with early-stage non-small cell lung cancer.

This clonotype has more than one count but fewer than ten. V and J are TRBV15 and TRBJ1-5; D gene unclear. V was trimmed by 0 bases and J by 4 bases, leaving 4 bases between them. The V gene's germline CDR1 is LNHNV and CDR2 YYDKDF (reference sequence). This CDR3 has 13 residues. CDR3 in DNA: TGTGCCACCAGCAGAGAAAGGAATCAGCCCCAGCATTTT. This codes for CATSRERNQPQHF.

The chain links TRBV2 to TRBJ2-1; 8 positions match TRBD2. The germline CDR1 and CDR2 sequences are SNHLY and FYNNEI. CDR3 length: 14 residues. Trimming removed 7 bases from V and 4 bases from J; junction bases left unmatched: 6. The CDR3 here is CASTPGRGYNEQFF. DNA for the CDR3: TGTGCCAGCACCCCCGGGAGGGGATACAATGAGCAGTTCTTC. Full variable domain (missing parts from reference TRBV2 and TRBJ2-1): EPEVTQTPSHQVTQMGQEVILRCVPISNHLYFYWYRQILGQKVEFLVSFYNNEISEKSEIFDDQFSVERPDGSNFTLKIRSTKLEDSAMYFCASTPGRGYNEQFFGPGTRLTVL.

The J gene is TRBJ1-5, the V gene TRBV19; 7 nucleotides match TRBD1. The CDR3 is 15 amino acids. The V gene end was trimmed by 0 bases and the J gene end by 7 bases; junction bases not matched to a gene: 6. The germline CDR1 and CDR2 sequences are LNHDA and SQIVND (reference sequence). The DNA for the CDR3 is TGTGCCAGTAGTATAGATCGAGGGGGCATCCAGCCCCAGCATTTT. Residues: CASSIDRGGIQPQHF.

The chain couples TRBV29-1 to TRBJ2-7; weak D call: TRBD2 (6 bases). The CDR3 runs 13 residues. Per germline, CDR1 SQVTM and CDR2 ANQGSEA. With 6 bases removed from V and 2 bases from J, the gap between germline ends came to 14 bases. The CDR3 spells CSVGSGGAYEQYF. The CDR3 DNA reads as TGCAGCGTAGGGAGTGGCGGGGCCTACGAGCAGTACTTC.

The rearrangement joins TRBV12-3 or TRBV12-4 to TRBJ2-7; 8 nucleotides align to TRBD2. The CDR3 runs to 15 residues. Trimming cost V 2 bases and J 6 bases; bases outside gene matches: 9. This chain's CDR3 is CASSLIPGTRGEQYF. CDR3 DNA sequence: TGTGCCAGCAGTTTAATTCCCGGGACTAGGGGCGAGCAGTACTTC.

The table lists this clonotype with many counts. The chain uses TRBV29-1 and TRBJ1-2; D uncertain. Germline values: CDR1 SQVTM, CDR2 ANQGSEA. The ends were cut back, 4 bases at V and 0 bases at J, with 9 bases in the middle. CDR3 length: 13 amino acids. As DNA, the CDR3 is TGCAGCGTTGCCAGGTTTTCTAACTATGGCTACACCTTC. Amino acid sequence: CSVARFSNYGYTF.

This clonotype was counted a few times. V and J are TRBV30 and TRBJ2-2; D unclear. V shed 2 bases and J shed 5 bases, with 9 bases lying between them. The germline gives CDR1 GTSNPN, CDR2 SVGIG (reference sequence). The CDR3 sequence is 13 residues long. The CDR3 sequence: CAWSSGVTGELFF. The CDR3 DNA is TGTGCCTGGAGTTCAGGAGTAACCGGGGAGCTGTTTTTT.

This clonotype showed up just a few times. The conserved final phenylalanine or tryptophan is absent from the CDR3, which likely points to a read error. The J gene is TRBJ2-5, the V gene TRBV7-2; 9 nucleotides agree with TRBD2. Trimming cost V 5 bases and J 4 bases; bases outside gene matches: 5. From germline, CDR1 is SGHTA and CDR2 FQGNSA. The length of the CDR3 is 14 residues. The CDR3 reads CASSLGLAPETQYS. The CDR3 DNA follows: TGTGCCAGCAGCCTGGGACTAGCCCCAGAGACCCAGTACTCC.

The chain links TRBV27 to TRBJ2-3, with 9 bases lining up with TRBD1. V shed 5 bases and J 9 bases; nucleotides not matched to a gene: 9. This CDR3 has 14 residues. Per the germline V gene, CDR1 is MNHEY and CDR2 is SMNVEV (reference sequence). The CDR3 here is CASSHTMDRGTQYF. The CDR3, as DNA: TGTGCCAGCAGTCACACTATGGACAGGGGAACGCAGTATTTT.

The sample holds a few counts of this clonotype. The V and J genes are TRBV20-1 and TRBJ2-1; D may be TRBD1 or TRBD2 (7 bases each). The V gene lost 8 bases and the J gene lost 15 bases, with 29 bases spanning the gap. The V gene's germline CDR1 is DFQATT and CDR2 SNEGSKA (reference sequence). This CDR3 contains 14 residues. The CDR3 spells CSPKGAVAGAPGFF. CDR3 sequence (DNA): TGCAGTCCCAAGGGGGCAGTTGCGGGAGCCCCGGGGTTCTTC.

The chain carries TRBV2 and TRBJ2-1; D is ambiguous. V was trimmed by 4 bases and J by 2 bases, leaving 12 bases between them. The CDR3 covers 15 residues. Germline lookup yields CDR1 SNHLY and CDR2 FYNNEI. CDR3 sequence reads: CASSVAHPTYNEQFF. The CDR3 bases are TGTGCCAGCAGTGTTGCCCACCCTACCTACAATGAGCAGTTCTTC.

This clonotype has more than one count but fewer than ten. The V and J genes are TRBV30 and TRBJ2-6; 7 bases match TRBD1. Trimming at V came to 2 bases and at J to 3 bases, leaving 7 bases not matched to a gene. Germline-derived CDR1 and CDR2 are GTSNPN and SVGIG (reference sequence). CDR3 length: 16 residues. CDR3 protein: CAWSKEQGYGANVLTF. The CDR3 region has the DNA TGTGCCTGGAGTAAGGAACAGGGGTATGGGGCCAACGTCCTGACTTTC. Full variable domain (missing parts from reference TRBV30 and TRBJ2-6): SQTIHQWPATLVQPVGSPLSLECTVEGTSNPNLYWYRQAAGRGLQLLFYSVGIGQISSEVPQNLSASRPQDRQFILSSKKLLLSDSGFYLCAWSKEQGYGANVLTFGAGSRLTVL.

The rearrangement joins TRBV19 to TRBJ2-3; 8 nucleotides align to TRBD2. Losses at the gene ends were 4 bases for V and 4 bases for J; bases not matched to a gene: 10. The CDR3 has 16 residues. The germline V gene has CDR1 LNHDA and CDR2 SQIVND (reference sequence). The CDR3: CASSTAGGPTADTQYF. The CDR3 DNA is TGTGCCAGTAGTACCGCGGGGGGCCCCACGGCAGATACGCAGTATTTT.

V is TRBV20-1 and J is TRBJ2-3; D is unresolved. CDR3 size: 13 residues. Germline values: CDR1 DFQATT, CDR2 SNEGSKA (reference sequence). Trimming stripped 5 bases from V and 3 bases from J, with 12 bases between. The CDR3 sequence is CSASDPRTDTQYF. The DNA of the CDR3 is TGCAGTGCTTCCGACCCCAGGACAGATACGCAGTATTTT.

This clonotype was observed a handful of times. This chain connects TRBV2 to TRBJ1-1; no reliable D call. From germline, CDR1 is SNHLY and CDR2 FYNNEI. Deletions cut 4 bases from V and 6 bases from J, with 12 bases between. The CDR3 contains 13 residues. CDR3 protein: CASSVNQRAEAFF. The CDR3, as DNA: TGTGCCAGCAGTGTAAACCAAAGAGCTGAAGCTTTCTTT.

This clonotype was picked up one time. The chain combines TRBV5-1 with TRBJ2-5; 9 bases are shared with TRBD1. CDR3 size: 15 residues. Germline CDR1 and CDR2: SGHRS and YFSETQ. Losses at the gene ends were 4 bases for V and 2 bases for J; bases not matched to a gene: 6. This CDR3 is CASSALQGAQETQYF. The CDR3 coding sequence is TGCGCCAGCAGCGCGCTACAGGGGGCACAAGAGACCCAGTACTTC.

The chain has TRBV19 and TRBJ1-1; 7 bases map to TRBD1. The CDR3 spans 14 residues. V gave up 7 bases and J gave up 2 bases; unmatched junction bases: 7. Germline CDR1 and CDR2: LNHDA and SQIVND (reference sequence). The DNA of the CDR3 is TGTGCCAGTAAAAACCAGGGGGGAAACACTGAAGCTTTCTTT. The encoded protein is CASKNQGGNTEAFF.

CDR3 coding DNA: TGTGCCACCAGTGATACCCTGACAGGGAACTCTTTCACAGATACGCAGTATTTT. It encodes CATSDTLTGNSFTDTQYF. J is TRBJ2-3 and V is TRBV24-1; TRBD1 aligns across 7 bases. Germline V gene sequence: CDR1 KGHDR, CDR2 SFDVKD. The V gene end was trimmed by 3 bases and the J gene end by 2 bases; junction bases not matched to a gene: 13. The CDR3 consists of 18 residues.

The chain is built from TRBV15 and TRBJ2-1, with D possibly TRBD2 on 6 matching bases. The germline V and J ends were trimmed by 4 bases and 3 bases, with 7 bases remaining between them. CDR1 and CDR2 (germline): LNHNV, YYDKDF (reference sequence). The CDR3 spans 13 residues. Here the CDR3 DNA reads TGTGCCACCAGCAAGGGACTCTACAATGAGCAGTTCTTC. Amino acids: CATSKGLYNEQFF.

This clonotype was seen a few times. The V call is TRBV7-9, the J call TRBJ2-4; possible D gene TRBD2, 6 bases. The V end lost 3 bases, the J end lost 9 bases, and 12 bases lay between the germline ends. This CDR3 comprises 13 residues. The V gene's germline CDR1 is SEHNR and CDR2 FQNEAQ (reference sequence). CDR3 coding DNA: TGTGCCAGCAGCTTGGAGGGCCGCCCCATTCAGTACTTC. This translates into CASSLEGRPIQYF.

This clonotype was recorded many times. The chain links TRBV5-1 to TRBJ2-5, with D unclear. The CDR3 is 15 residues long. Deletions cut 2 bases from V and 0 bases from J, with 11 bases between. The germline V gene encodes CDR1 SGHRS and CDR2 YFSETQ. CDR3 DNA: TGCGCCAGCAGCTTAGAGACGGGCAACCAAGAGACCCAGTACTTC. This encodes CASSLETGNQETQYF.

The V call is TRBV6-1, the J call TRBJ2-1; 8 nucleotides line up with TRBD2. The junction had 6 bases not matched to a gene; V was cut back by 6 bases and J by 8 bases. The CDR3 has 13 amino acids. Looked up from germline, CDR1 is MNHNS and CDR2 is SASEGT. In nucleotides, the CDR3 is TGTGCCAGCAGAGGACTAGCCACCCATGAGCAGTTCTTC. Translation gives CASRGLATHEQFF.